One and the same sample provided the 17 T cell receptor beta chains below, sequenced in a study. TCRdb recomputed calls from the RT-PCR reads with MiXCR, one row per CDR3 protein. Counted here are about 700,000 distinct CDR3 sequences, 14% occurring once; the ten biggest clones make up 3.6%. Source material: memory CD4+ T cells from blood. The source of these receptors is a female donor in good health, serving as a healthy control.

With regard to this clonotype: The CDR3 ends on some other residue instead of the conserved phenylalanine or tryptophan, so this is likely a read error. The limits of the CDR3 on the DNA are not certain, so only TCRdb's listed CDR3 is given. The V and J genes are TRBV7-2 and TRBJ1-1. Germline CDR1 reads SGHTA; CDR2 reads FQGNSA. The CDR3 numbers 10 amino acids, ends counted. The CDR3 sequence: CASSLERTNY.

The J gene is TRBJ1-5, the V gene TRBV7-8, with a tentative D call TRBD1 (5 bases). The germline V gene has CDR1 SGHVS and CDR2 FQNEAQ. CDR3 size: 16 residues. Trimming pared 1 base from V and 9 bases from J, leaving 19 bases between. The CDR3 sequence is CASSLVWGLIVGPQHF. CDR3 nucleotides: TGTGCCAGCAGCTTAGTGTGGGGCCTGATAGTTGGGCCCCAGCATTTT.

The chain has TRBV12-3 or TRBV12-4 and TRBJ1-2; 9 bases fit TRBD1. The CDR3 length is 15 residues. After removal of 1 base from V and 4 bases from J, the junction contained 4 bases not matched to a gene. CDR3 sequence: CASSLEQGAVYGYTF. The CDR3, as DNA: TGTGCCAGCAGTTTAGAACAGGGGGCTGTCTATGGCTACACCTTC.

The chain recombines TRBV7-2 with TRBJ1-6; 8 bases match TRBD1. V dropped 1 base and J dropped 8; count of bases not matched to a gene: 7. CDR3 length: 16 residues. Germline CDR1 is SGHTA and CDR2 is FQGNSA. Here the CDR3 DNA reads TGTGCCAGCAGCTTAGTTTTGGGGACAGGCTATTCACCCCTCCACTTT. This encodes CASSLVLGTGYSPLHF.

The V gene is TRBV20-1, the J gene TRBJ1-4; D is uncertain. Trimming took 0 bases from V and 11 from J, leaving 16 bases between them. The V gene's germline CDR1 is DFQATT and CDR2 SNEGSKA (reference sequence). The CDR3 has 14 residues. The CDR3 DNA reads TGCAGTGCTAGAGATCCCAACGGCTCTGGCAAACTGTTTTTT. Protein: CSARDPNGSGKLFF.

This sequence joins TRBV5-1 and TRBJ2-7; D is possibly TRBD2 (5 bases). CDR1 and CDR2 from the germline V gene are SGHRS and YFSETQ. V lost 1 base to trimming and J lost 4 bases, with 12 bases between them. This CDR3 region has 14 residues. In nucleotides, the CDR3 is TGCGCCAGCAGCTTGAGCGGAGCACTATACGAGCAGTACTTC. This encodes CASSLSGALYEQYF.

This rearrangement joins TRBV27 to TRBJ2-1, with 9 positions matching TRBD2. Trimming at V came to 5 bases and at J to 10 bases, leaving 6 bases not matched to a gene. This CDR3 has 13 amino acids. CDR1 and CDR2 from the germline V gene are MNHEY and SMNVEV (reference sequence). Here the CDR3 DNA reads TGTGCCAGCAGTCCTCTAGCGGGACTCGAGCAGTTCTTC. The encoded protein is CASSPLAGLEQFF.

Many counts were recorded for this clonotype. The V and J genes are TRBV3-1 and TRBJ2-1; D possibly corresponds to TRBD2 (7 bases). The length of the CDR3 is 19 residues. The V gene's germline CDR1 is LGHDT and CDR2 YNNKEL (reference sequence). V was pared by 0 bases and J by 0 bases, with 18 bases between. The CDR3 loop reads CASSQDWGAGGSSYNEQFF. The CDR3 region has the DNA TGTGCCAGCAGCCAAGATTGGGGGGCCGGCGGGAGCTCCTACAATGAGCAGTTCTTC.

The rearrangement uses TRBV28 and TRBJ1-2, with a possible D match to TRBD1 (5 bases). Trimming shortened V by 3 bases and J by 12 bases, and 17 bases separated the two germline ends. The CDR3 loop spans 13 amino acids. Germline V gene data show CDR1 as MDHEN and CDR2 as SYDVKM. The CDR3 loop reads CASSLGRGAADTF. In DNA form, the CDR3 reads TGTGCCAGCAGTTTGGGCAGAGGGGCAGCGGACACCTTC.

This chain connects TRBV13 to TRBJ1-3; D uncertain. V lost 5 bases to trimming and J lost 4 bases, with 15 bases between them. Germline CDR1 reads PRHDT; CDR2 reads FYEKMQ (reference sequence). This CDR3 has 15 residues. This CDR3 is CASSLHLQVGNTIYF. For the CDR3, the DNA is TGTGCCAGCAGCCTACACCTTCAGGTCGGAAACACCATATATTTT.

This clonotype showed up just a few times. The chain uses TRBV7-9 and TRBJ1-4; the match to TRBD1 covers 9 bases. In germline, CDR1 is SEHNR, CDR2 FQNEAQ (reference sequence). V was pared by 5 bases and J by 4 bases, with 17 bases of the junction left unmatched. This CDR3 contains 19 residues. The CDR3 is CASSERTGTGKVINEKLFF. The CDR3, as DNA: TGTGCCAGCAGCGAACGGACCGGGACAGGGAAGGTTATTAATGAAAAACTGTTTTTT. Full variable domain (remainder filled in from reference TRBV7-9 and TRBJ1-4): DTGVSQNPRHKITKRGQNVTFRCDPISEHNRLYWYRQTLGQGPEFLTYFQNEAQLEKSRLLSDRFSAERPKGSFSTLEIQRTEQGDSAMYLCASSERTGTGKVINEKLFFGSGTQLSVL.

There are a few counts of this clonotype. J is TRBJ2-5 and V is TRBV11-2; 10 bases line up with TRBD2. J gave up 4 bases and V 1 base, and 6 bases lay outside the gene matches. Germline V CDR1 and CDR2: SGHAT, FQNNGV. The length of the CDR3 is 16 residues. The CDR3 DNA sequence: TGTGCCAGCAGCTTAGGCCGACTAGCGGGCGTAGAGACCCAGTACTTC. This translates into CASSLGRLAGVETQYF.

This clonotype was picked up many times. The chain recombines TRBV24-1 with TRBJ2-1, with a possible D match to TRBD1 (6 bases). The CDR3 runs to 13 residues. The germline V gene has CDR1 KGHDR and CDR2 SFDVKD. V lost 9 bases to trimming and J lost 6 bases, with 14 bases between them. CDR3 sequence reads: CATQWRGGNEQFF. For the CDR3, the DNA is TGTGCCACCCAATGGAGAGGGGGCAATGAGCAGTTCTTC.

V usage is TRBV5-1 and J usage is TRBJ2-3; 8 bases agree with TRBD2. Unmatched junction bases numbered 5, after V lost 0 bases and J lost 2 bases. Per the germline V gene, CDR1 is SGHRS and CDR2 is YFSETQ. The CDR3 covers 16 residues. This CDR3 reads CASSLVAGGFTDTQYF. CDR3 bases: TGCGCCAGCAGCTTGGTGGCGGGAGGTTTCACAGATACGCAGTATTTT. Based on the CDR3 plus reference TRBV5-1 and TRBJ2-3, the full variable domain is KAGVTQTPRYLIKTRGQQVTLSCSPISGHRSVSWYQQTPGQGLQFLFEYFSETQRNKGNFPGRFSGRQFSNSRSEMNVSTLELGDSALYLCASSLVAGGFTDTQYFGPGTRLTVL.

V and J are TRBV5-1 and TRBJ2-4; D is perhaps TRBD1 (6 bases). The V end lost 1 base, the J end lost 6 bases, and 17 bases lay between the germline ends. CDR3 size: 16 residues. The germline V gene has CDR1 SGHRS and CDR2 YFSETQ. The CDR3 bases are TGCGCCAGCAGCTTGTCAGGGGACGGGGCGGGAAACATTCAGTACTTC. Encoded protein: CASSLSGDGAGNIQYF.

This clonotype came up a few times. This rearrangement joins TRBV7-2 to TRBJ2-5, with TRBD2 matching over 7 bases. Looked up from germline, CDR1 is SGHTA and CDR2 is FQGNSA. V lost 5 bases to trimming and J lost 4 bases; unmatched junction nucleotides: 13. This CDR3 comprises 16 residues. CDR3 region: CASSRASGGGGETQYF. CDR3 in DNA: TGTGCCAGCAGCCGCGCTTCAGGCGGGGGTGGAGAGACCCAGTACTTC.

This clonotype was observed a handful of times. CDR3: CASSVDGLGQPQHF. The CDR3 DNA sequence: TGTGCCAGCAGCGTGGACGGGCTCGGACAGCCCCAGCATTTT. The V and J genes are TRBV5-8 and TRBJ1-5; D not certain. Germline V gene lookup returns CDR1 SGHTS and CDR2 YDEGEE. CDR3 length equals 14 residues. Trimming took off 4 bases at V and 7 bases at J, with 15 bases between the two ends.